A single sample is the source of the 18 T cell receptor beta chains below, sequenced in a study of CD8+ T cells in alopecia areata (dated by TCRdb to 2017 to 2018). The intended sense of this specimen's time point label: baseline before oral tofacitinib. The library was made by the immunoSEQ multiplex PCR assay. To provide template for TCR sequencing, every sample had RNA extracted and reverse transcribed into cDNA. TCRdb stores this immuneACCESS table with in-frame sequences only. Part of the clones is absent; in the studies checked, under half of the shortfall reflects unresolved V genes, and no reason is known for the rest. The sample data list 150,000 to 190,000 clones, and 40% to 60% of these were observed just once. The leading ten clones occupy less than 20% of the sample. The sample in question was CD8+ T cells sorted from blood, obtained at week 0. The receptor set was obtained from a human donor with alopecia areata.

The chain is built from TRBV11-2 and TRBJ2-1; a weak D match, TRBD1 (6 bases). The CDR3 consists of 15 residues. Germline CDR1 is SGHAT and CDR2 is FQNNGV. V gave up 3 bases and J gave up 5 bases, with 14 bases separating them. The CDR3, as DNA: TGTGCCAGCAGCTTGACAGGTTCCCGAGACAATGAGCAGTTCTTC. Translating gives CASSLTGSRDNEQFF. Using reference TRBV11-2 and TRBJ2-1 for the parts outside the CDR3, the full variable domain is EAGVAQSPRYKIIEKRQSVAFWCNPISGHATLYWYQQILGQGPKLLIQFQNNGVVDDSQLPKDRFSAERLKGVDSTLKIQPAKLEDSAVYLCASSLTGSRDNEQFFGPGTRLTVL.

The table lists this clone with a few counts. V is TRBV29-1 and J is TRBJ1-1; D is undetermined. The CDR3 has 11 residues. The germline V gene encodes CDR1 SQVTM and CDR2 ANQGSEA. V lost 6 bases, J lost 4 bases, and 9 bases lay in between. The DNA of the CDR3 is TGCAGCGTGTCCGGGTTCACTGAAGCTTTCTTT. This translates into CSVSGFTEAFF.

This chain uses TRBV7-6 with TRBJ2-1, with 7 bases aligning to TRBD1. CDR1 is SGHVS, CDR2 FNYEAQ, per germline. The CDR3 extends over 16 amino acids. V was clipped by 5 bases and J by 6 bases; unmatched bases: 13. CDR3 loop: CASSARTGWGSNEQFF. The CDR3 nucleotides read TGTGCCAGCAGCGCCAGGACAGGTTGGGGAAGCAATGAGCAGTTCTTC. Combining the CDR3 with reference TRBV7-6 and TRBJ2-1 gives the whole variable domain GAGVSQSPRYKVTKRGQDVALRCDPISGHVSLYWYRQALGQGPEFLTYFNYEAQQDKSGLPNDRFSAERPEGSISTLTIQRTEQRDSAMYRCASSARTGWGSNEQFFGPGTRLTVL.

This clone was counted only a few times. This chain uses TRBV23-1 with TRBJ1-2, with unresolved D. TRBV23-1 is classed as an ORF, of uncertain function. The CDR3 has 16 amino acids. V dropped 4 bases and J dropped 0 bases, with 15 bases sitting between them. CDR3 coding DNA: TGCGCCAGCAGTCCAACCTCGGGGTTTTCTAACTATGGCTACACCTTC. It is translated as CASSPTSGFSNYGYTF.

The CDR3 sequence is CATSSPLLGTGDMMDIQYF. CDR3 sequence (DNA): TGTGCCACCAGCAGCCCCCTGCTCGGGACAGGGGATATGATGGACATTCAGTACTTC. The chain combines TRBV15 with TRBJ2-4; 10 nucleotides agree with TRBD1. In germline, CDR1 is LNHNV, CDR2 YYDKDF (reference sequence). The V gene end was trimmed by 3 bases and the J gene end by 8 bases; junction bases not matched to a gene: 19. The CDR3 length is 19 residues.

This clone was seen a handful of times. This chain uses TRBV4-3 with TRBJ2-4; D tentatively fits TRBD1 or TRBD2 (6 bases each). Germline values: CDR1 LGHNA, CDR2 YSLEER. CDR3 length: 17 amino acids. V shed 0 bases and J shed 3 bases, with 15 bases lying between them. The CDR3 DNA sequence: TGCGCCAGCAGCCAAGATCACCTCGGGGGCCTCAAAAACATTCAGTACTTC. Its protein product is CASSQDHLGGLKNIQYF.

The chain has TRBV30 and TRBJ1-4; D is possibly TRBD1 (5 bases). The V gene's germline CDR1 is GTSNPN and CDR2 SVGIG (reference sequence). The CDR3 totals 15 residues. V was pared by 6 bases and J by 1 base, with 15 bases between. Here the CDR3 DNA reads TGTGCCTGTTCGACGGGGACTCAAACTAATGAAAAACTGTTTTTT. It codes for CACSTGTQTNEKLFF.

This clone has just a few counts. This chain uses TRBV7-9 with TRBJ1-4; a weak D match, TRBD1 (5 bases). CDR3 length: 14 residues. Germline V CDR1 and CDR2: SEHNR, FQNEAQ (reference sequence). Trimming took 4 bases from V and 4 from J, leaving 10 bases between them. CDR3 amino acids: CASSSRTSNEKLFF. The DNA of the CDR3 is TGTGCCAGCAGCTCTCGGACAAGTAATGAAAAACTGTTTTTT.

The J gene is TRBJ2-5, the V gene TRBV29-1; D is possibly TRBD1 (7 bases). The CDR3 loop spans 18 amino acids. V shed 1 base and J shed 5 bases, with 26 bases lying between them. In germline, CDR1 is SQVTM, CDR2 ANQGSEA. The CDR3 reads CSVEVGQGVFWGGETQYF. The CDR3 region has the DNA TGCAGCGTTGAAGTCGGCCAGGGGGTGTTTTGGGGAGGTGAGACCCAGTACTTC.

The rearrangement uses TRBV4-3 and TRBJ2-7; D remains ambiguous. This CDR3 has 13 residues. CDR1 and CDR2 (germline): LGHNA, YSLEER. V was clipped by 0 bases and J by 0 bases, with 3 bases between them. Here the CDR3 reads CASSQDYSYEQYF. DNA of the CDR3: TGCGCCAGCAGCCAAGATTACTCCTACGAGCAGTACTTC.

The gene calls are TRBV7-9 and TRBJ2-7; 7 bases agree with TRBD1. The trim removed 4 bases at V and 2 bases at J, leaving 14 bases unmatched. From germline, CDR1 is SEHNR and CDR2 FQNEAQ (reference sequence). The CDR3 runs 17 residues. The CDR3: CASSSYYRGPLPYEQYF. For the CDR3, the DNA is TGTGCCAGCAGCTCCTATTACAGGGGCCCCCTCCCCTACGAGCAGTACTTC.

The rearrangement uses TRBV9 and TRBJ2-3, with D possibly being TRBD2 (6 bases). V gave up 3 bases and J gave up 4 bases, with 9 bases separating them. CDR3 size: 13 residues. In germline, CDR1 is SGDLS, CDR2 YYNGEE. This CDR3 is CASSEASADTQYF. CDR3 nucleotide sequence: TGTGCCAGCAGCGAGGCTAGCGCAGATACGCAGTATTTT.

The CDR3 region has the DNA TGTGCCAGCAGCGTAACAGGGGGCGTGACGCAGTATTTT. Encoded protein: CASSVTGGVTQYF. This chain links TRBV5-6 with TRBJ2-3, with 9 bases aligning to TRBD1. This CDR3 comprises 13 residues. Germline V gene lookup returns CDR1 SGHDT and CDR2 YYEEEE. V lost 4 bases to trimming and J lost 9 bases; unmatched junction nucleotides: 6.

The chain links TRBV29-1 to TRBJ1-1, with D hard to call. V was clipped by 4 bases and J by 4 bases, with 7 bases between them. Germline loops: CDR1 SQVTM, CDR2 ANQGSEA. The CDR3 has 11 amino acids. This chain's CDR3 is CSVVHGTEAFF. The CDR3 region has the DNA TGCAGCGTTGTTCATGGCACTGAAGCTTTCTTT. The full variable domain, completed using reference TRBV29-1 and TRBJ1-1, is SAVISQKPSRDICQRGTSLTIQCQVDSQVTMMFWYRQQPGQSLTLIATANQGSEATYESGFVIDKFPISRPNLTFSTLTVSNMSPEDSSIYLCSVVHGTEAFFGQGTRLTVV.

Only a few counts were recorded for this clone. This chain uses TRBV30 with TRBJ2-7; TRBD2 aligns across 8 bases. The J segment lost 4 bases and the V segment lost 4 bases, leaving 12 bases of the junction unmatched. Germline assignment: CDR1 GTSNPN and CDR2 SVGIG (reference sequence). The CDR3 runs 15 residues. DNA for the CDR3: TGTGCCTGGACAAACCGGGCTAGCGGGCTTTACGAGCAGTACTTC. This translates into CAWTNRASGLYEQYF.

CDR3 loop: CASSLTSGGLSYEQYF. In nucleotides, the CDR3 is TGTGCCAGCAGCTTAACTAGCGGGGGACTCTCCTACGAGCAGTACTTC. This chain connects TRBV11-2 to TRBJ2-7; TRBD2 aligns across 11 bases. Per the germline V gene, CDR1 is SGHAT and CDR2 is FQNNGV. With 2 bases clipped from V and 0 bases from J, the junction kept 3 bases outside the gene matches. The CDR3 is 16 amino acids.

This clone has at least ten counts. This CDR3 reads CASSLVRSFGTDTQYF. The DNA of the CDR3 is TGTGCCAGCAGCTTGGTCCGCAGTTTCGGGACAGATACGCAGTATTTT. The genes are TRBV5-6 and TRBJ2-3; D is undetermined. Trimming stripped 0 bases from V and 3 bases from J, with 14 bases between. The germline gives CDR1 SGHDT, CDR2 YYEEEE. The CDR3 has 16 residues.

Here the CDR3 reads CASRLGAEAFF. The CDR3 coding sequence is TGCGCCAGCAGATTGGGAGCAGAAGCTTTCTTT. The chain combines TRBV4-1 with TRBJ1-1; D unresolved. V lost 6 bases, J lost 8 bases, and 10 bases lay in between. Germline V lookup: CDR1 MGHRA, CDR2 YSYEKL. CDR3 length equals 11 residues.